Listed below are T cell receptor beta chains from one sample, sequenced in a study of T cell responses to AZD1222 COVID-19 vaccine. Repertoires were generated with immunoSEQ multiplex PCR, while TCRdb's copy carries only in-frame clones and drops some. The repertoire holds 150,000 or so clones, roughly nine tenths seen once, with more than 1.4% in the top ten. The input for sequencing was peripheral blood, taken on day 0 of AZD1222 vaccination. Receptors originate from an adult in good health. The CDR3 runs from the conserved cysteine through the conserved F or W. A D gene is named only where the DNA matches it firmly. Some rows have no size entry. The others give once, few or many, or a class for an expanded clone.

16 | TRBJ1-1 | . | . | TRBV28 | TGTGCCAGCAGTTTTTTCGGGGTTGGGGGGAACACTGAAGCTTTCTTT | CASSFFGVGGNTEAFF
15 | TRBJ1-2 | . | once | TRBV7-2 | TGTGCCAGCAGCTTCTCATCAGCAGTTAGTTATGGCTACACCTTC | CASSFSSAVSYGYTF
13 | TRBJ2-2 | . | . | TRBV7-2 | TGTGCCAGCAGCTTAGAAGGGGCGGGCGGGCTGTTTTTT | CASSLEGAGGLFF
14 | TRBJ2-2 | . | . | TRBV7-2 | TGTGCCAGCAGCCTCGGACTGGGCACCGGGGAGCTGTTTTTT | CASSLGLGTGELFF
14 | TRBJ2-2 | . | . | TRBV19 | TGTGCCAGTAGTATCGGGAAAAACACCGGGGAGCTGTTTTTT | CASSIGKNTGELFF
15 | TRBJ1-5 | . | . | TRBV9 | TGTGCCAGCAGCCCGGGGAGGGGGAGCAATCAGCCCCAGCATTTT | CASSPGRGSNQPQHF
16 | TRBJ1-5 | TRBD1 | . | TRBV18 | TGTGCCAGCTCGCAAGTTCCCGGGACAGGACGTCAGCCCCAGCATTTT | CASSQVPGTGRQPQHF
15 | TRBJ2-5 | TRBD1 | . | TRBV6-2/TRBV6-3 | TGTGCCAGCAGTACCGGGGACAGGTCCCAAGAGACCCAGTACTTC | CASSTGDRSQETQYF
16 | TRBJ2-3 | . | . | TRBV19 | TGTGCCAGTAGTATAGGAGCGCTAAGGGGCACAGATACGCAGTATTTT | CASSIGALRGTDTQYF
14 | TRBJ1-1 | TRBD1 | . | TRBV7-9 | TGTGCCAGCAGCTCCGGACAGGGTAACACTGAAGCTTTCTTT | CASSSGQGNTEAFF
12 | TRBJ2-7 | . | . | TRBV6-5 | TGTGCCAGCAGTTCTTTAGGGAGCGAGCAGTACTTC | CASSSLGSEQYF
13 | TRBJ2-5 | . | . | TRBV29-1 | TGCAGCGTTGAAGGGACAAACCAAGAGACCCAGTACTTC | CSVEGTNQETQYF
16 | TRBJ1-2 | TRBD1 | . | TRBV5-4 | TGTGCCAGCAGCCATGTCCGGGACAGGGGGAACTATGGCTACACCTTC | CASSHVRDRGNYGYTF
14 | TRBJ2-7 | . | . | TRBV7-9 | TGTGCCAGCGGGGCGGGCAGGAATCCCTACGAGCAGTACTTC | CASGAGRNPYEQYF
19 | TRBJ2-6 | TRBD1 | . | TRBV7-3 | TGTGCCAGCAGCTTACGCGGGACAGGGGGAGCATCTGGGGCCAACGTCCTGACTTTC | CASSLRGTGGASGANVLTF
13 | TRBJ2-7 | TRBD1 | . | TRBV10-3 | TGTGCCATCAGCCGGGGACAGCTCTACGAGCAGTACTTC | CAISRGQLYEQYF
12 | TRBJ1-5 | . | . | TRBV12-5 | TGTGCTAGTACTTCTAGCAATCAGCCCCAGCATTTT | CASTSSNQPQHF
13 | TRBJ1-1 | . | once | TRBV4-3 | TGCGCCAGCAGCCAAACAGGTCACACTGAAGCTTTCTTT | CASSQTGHTEAFF
14 | TRBJ1-1 | . | . | TRBV18 | TGTGCCAGCTCACCACCTATCGGGGAGTTTGAAGCTTTCTTT | CASSPPIGEFEAFF
13 | TRBJ1-5 | . | . | TRBV4-2 | TGTGCCAGCAGCCAAGATTTGTATCAGCCCCAGCATTTT | CASSQDLYQPQHF
11 | TRBJ2-7 | . | . | TRBV12-3/TRBV12-4 | TGTGCCAGCAGTTCTGGACTCGAGCAGTACTTC | CASSSGLEQYF
13 | TRBJ2-2 | . | . | TRBV27 | TGTGCCAGCAGTTTGACACTGGGCGGGGAGCTGTTTTTT | CASSLTLGGELFF
13 | TRBJ1-2 | . | few | TRBV10-1 | TGCGCCAGCGCCGCTGGTTTAAACTATGGCTACACCTTC | CASAAGLNYGYTF
15 | TRBJ2-3 | . | . | TRBV4-3 | TGCGCCAGCAGCCAAGAGTTGGGGTGGACAGATACGCAGTATTTT | CASSQELGWTDTQYF
13 | TRBJ2-2 | . | . | TRBV6-2/TRBV6-3 | TGTGCCAGCAGTTACCCGACCCCCGGGGAGCTGTTTTTT | CASSYPTPGELFF
13 | TRBJ2-7 | TRBD1 | . | TRBV5-1 | TGCGCCAGCAGAACGACAGGGGTGAACGAGCAGTACTTC | CASRTTGVNEQYF
14 | TRBJ2-1 | . | . | TRBV5-1 | TGCGCCAGCAGCTTGGCCAGCCCCTACAATGAGCAGTTCTTC | CASSLASPYNEQFF
15 | TRBJ2-7 | . | . | TRBV6-5 | TGTGCCAGCAGTTACAGTGGAAGTCACTCCTACGAGCAGTACTTC | CASSYSGSHSYEQYF
15 | TRBJ2-3 | . | . | TRBV19 | TGTGCCAGTAGTATAGACAGCCATAGCACAGATACGCAGTATTTT | CASSIDSHSTDTQYF
13 | TRBJ1-2 | . | . | TRBV12-3/TRBV12-4 | TGTGCCAGCAGTTTAGATTCCGGCTATGGCTACACCTTC | CASSLDSGYGYTF
14 | TRBJ1-1 | TRBD1 | once | TRBV5-1 | TGCGCCAGCAGCTTGTCAGGGGGGCGGACTGAAGCTTTCTTT | CASSLSGGRTEAFF
13 | TRBJ2-7 | . | once | TRBV6-5 | TGTGCCAGCTCACAGCGACAGTTCTACGAGCAGTACTTC | CASSQRQFYEQYF
15 | TRBJ2-5 | . | . | TRBV30 | TGTGCCTGGTCCGTAGCGGAAAAACTCCAAGAGACCCAGTACTTC | CAWSVAEKLQETQYF
18 | TRBJ1-2 | TRBD1 | . | TRBV18 | TGTGCCAGCTCACCCTCGATCCCGCAGGGGGCTTCCTCTCGGGGCTACACCTTC | CASSPSIPQGASSRGYTF
14 | TRBJ2-7 | TRBD1 | . | TRBV7-9 | TGTGCCAGCAGCCCGGACAGGGGAGTGTACGAGCAGTACTTC | CASSPDRGVYEQYF
16 | TRBJ2-3 | TRBD2 | . | TRBV11-3 | TGTGCCAGCAGCGAGCGGGCTAGCGGGGGCGCAGATACGCAGTATTTT | CASSERASGGADTQYF
13 | TRBJ2-7 | . | . | TRBV5-1 | TGCGCCAGCAGCTTGGCTGGCAGCTACGAGCAGTACTTC | CASSLAGSYEQYF
16 | TRBJ2-2 | TRBD2 | . | TRBV2 | TGTGCCAGCAGTGAATCGACGGGGGGAAACACCGGGGAGCTGTTTTTT | CASSESTGGNTGELFF
17 | TRBJ2-3 | TRBD2 | . | TRBV19 | TGTGCCAGTAGTATGGCTTTACTAGCGGGAGGTCGAGATACGCAGTATTTT | CASSMALLAGGRDTQYF
20 | TRBJ2-5 | TRBD2 | . | TRBV6-2/TRBV6-3 | TGTGCCAGCAGTTATCCCCCGCCGACTAGCGGGAGGTGGGGTAGGGAGACCCAGTACTTC | CASSYPPPTSGRWGRETQYF
13 | TRBJ1-2 | . | . | TRBV14 | TGTGCCAGCAGCCCAGGACGGAACTATGGCTACACCTTC | CASSPGRNYGYTF
13 | TRBJ1-1 | . | . | TRBV5-5 | TGTGCCAGCAGCTTCGGAGGAGGCACTGAAGCTTTCTTT | CASSFGGGTEAFF
17 | TRBJ1-6 | . | . | TRBV28 | TGTGCCAGCAGTGGGGTGCAGGGGACGAATCATAATTCACCCCTCCACTTT | CASSGVQGTNHNSPLHF
16 | TRBJ1-1 | TRBD1 | . | TRBV18 | TGTGCCAGCTCACAGACACAGGGGCTAATGAACACTGAAGCTTTCTTT | CASSQTQGLMNTEAFF
18 | TRBJ2-7 | TRBD2 | . | TRBV7-2 | TGTGCCAGCAGCTCTCAAAGTAGCGGGAGTGGTAGGCCGTACGAGCAGTACTTC | CASSSQSSGSGRPYEQYF
11 | TRBJ2-5 | . | . | TRBV20-1 | TGCAGTGCTATTCTTCAGGAGGCCCAGTACTTC | CSAILQEAQYF
14 | TRBJ2-1 | . | . | TRBV2 | TGTGCCAGCACTAGGCAGGGGTACCACAATGAGCAGTTCTTC | CASTRQGYHNEQFF
16 | TRBJ1-2 | TRBD1 | . | TRBV4-3 | TGCGCCAGCAGCCAATGGGGGACAGTCGGATTGGGAGGCTACACCTTC | CASSQWGTVGLGGYTF
15 | TRBJ1-3 | . | once | TRBV27 | TGTGCCAGCAGTTTATTGCGGATCTCGGAAAACACCATATATTTT | CASSLLRISENTIYF
14 | TRBJ1-4 | . | . | TRBV2 | TGTGCCAGCAGAGAGCCAGGGGTATATGAAAAACTGTTTTTT | CASREPGVYEKLFF
16 | TRBJ1-2 | TRBD1 | . | TRBV6-5 | TGTGCCAGCAGTTTAGGACAGGGGGTGACTTTCTATGGCTACACCTTC | CASSLGQGVTFYGYTF
12 | TRBJ2-7 | TRBD1 | . | TRBV27 | TGTGCCAGCAGGTCGGACAGGGGCGAGCAGTACTTC | CASRSDRGEQYF